Listed below are T cell receptor beta chains from one sample, sequenced in a study of cytomegalovirus exposure and HLA in healthy donors. Data came from immunoSEQ multiplex PCR; TCRdb stores just in-frame clones and leaves some out. The data show 150,000 to 200,000 clones, 82% seen once. Source material: PBMCs. The receptors derive from a boy younger than 10 in good health and CMV-seronegative. CDR3s include the opening cysteine and the closing phenylalanine or tryptophan. D genes are given only for firm matches. A clone size is listed for some rows: how often the clone was seen (once, few, many), or a class if it is expanded.

>TRBJ2-5|TRBV7-6|-|TRBD2
TGTGCCAGCAGCTTAGTGGCTAGCGGGGGGAGAAAGACCCAGTACTTC
CASSLVASGGRKTQYF
>TRBJ1-1|TRBV27|once|TRBD1
TGTGCCAGCAGTTTAAGAGCTCCCCCGGGACAGGAAGCTTTCTTT
CASSLRAPPGQEAFF
>TRBJ2-5|TRBV6-6|once|-
TGTGCCAGCAGTTACCCCTTGACTAGACGGGAGACCCAGTACTTC
CASSYPLTRRETQYF
>TRBJ2-2|TRBV12-5|few|-
TGTGCTAGTGGGAGCACCGGGGAGCTGTTTTTT
CASGSTGELFF
>TRBJ2-7|TRBV5-6|-|TRBD2
TGTGCCAGCAGCTCGGGGGGAAACTACGAGCAGTACTTC
CASSSGGNYEQYF
>TRBJ2-7|TRBV7-2|-|-
TGTGCCAGCAGCTGGGGACACGGGGACGAGCAGTACTTC
CASSWGHGDEQYF
>TRBJ2-7|TRBV9|few|TRBD1
TGTGCCAGCAGCGTAACGGCGTCCGGGACAGGGGGACGCGAGCAGTACTTC
CASSVTASGTGGREQYF
>TRBJ2-7|TRBV7-9|-|TRBD2
TGTGCCAGCAGCTTAGATCCGGGAGGGACGTACTTC
CASSLDPGGTYF
>TRBJ1-6|TRBV7-9|-|TRBD1
TGTGCCAGCAGGGGGACAGGCCTCAATTCACCCCTCCACTTT
CASRGTGLNSPLHF
>TRBJ1-1|TRBV18|-|TRBD1
TGTGCCAGCTCACCACTACAGGGGGGAAACACTGAAGCTTTCTTT
CASSPLQGGNTEAFF
>TRBJ1-5|TRBV7-9|-|-
TGTGCCAGCAGCTTTGCTACCCAGCCCCAGCATTTT
CASSFATQPQHF
>TRBJ1-2|TRBV29-1|-|-
TGCAGCGTTTCCGGGGGGGACTATGGCTACACCTTC
CSVSGGDYGYTF
>TRBJ2-7|TRBV7-2|-|-
TGTGCCAGCAGCTTCCTCGCCGAGCCCTACGAGCAGTACTTC
CASSFLAEPYEQYF
>TRBJ2-7|TRBV5-1|-|-
TGCGCCAGCAGCTCGAGCTCCTACGAGCAGTACTTC
CASSSSSYEQYF
>TRBJ2-7|TRBV7-2|-|TRBD2
TGTGCCAGCAGTTGGGGGGGGGCCTACGAGCAGTACTTC
CASSWGGAYEQYF
>TRBJ1-1|TRBV21-1|once|-
TGTGCCAGCACCGAACCCACATGCCGCTCAGAAGCTTTCTTT
CASTEPTCRSEAFF
>TRBJ1-2|TRBV27|few|TRBD1
TGTGCCAGCAGTCGACTCGGGACAGGAAAGGGGAAGCATGGCTACACCTTC
CASSRLGTGKGKHGYTF
>TRBJ1-1|TRBV27|-|TRBD1
TGTGCCAGCAGGGGAGACAGGGTTGGGGTTCGGGAAGCTTTCTTT
CASRGDRVGVREAFF
>TRBJ1-1|TRBV6-4|few|-
TGTGCCAGCAGAGGGGAAGTAGGGACTGAAGCTTTCTTT
CASRGEVGTEAFF
>TRBJ1-2|TRBV6-6|-|-
TGTGCCAGCACCACGCGGGGACGGACCAACTATGGCTACACCTTC
CASTTRGRTNYGYTF
>TRBJ2-3|TRBV15|few|-
TGTGCCACCAGCAGGGGGGGAAGCACAGATACGCAGTATTTT
CATSRGGSTDTQYF
>TRBJ1-2|TRBV28|-|-
TGTGCCAGCAGGTCCCCCCTTCGACAGGATGGCTACACCTTC
CASRSPLRQDGYTF